This TCR beta chain comes out of a study of cytomegalovirus exposure and HLA in healthy donors. Study findings and constraints: The records held CMV serostatus as the only immune exposure information.

Of note for this clone: The target antigen is unknown.

There are 15 residues in the CDR3. Looked up from germline, CDR1 is SGDLS and CDR2 is YYNGEE. Deletions cut 0 bases from V and 8 bases from J, with 15 bases between. PCR amplification relied on 60 Vbeta primers (plus 13 Jbeta primers). Data came from immunoSEQ multiplex PCR; TCRdb stores just in-frame clones and leaves some out. The sample has 75,000 to 95,000 clones, 70% to 85% seen once. The clonotype comes from a human donor in good health. The chain recombines TRBV9 with TRBJ2-1; a weak D match, TRBD2 (5 bases). Sequenced sample: PBMCs. The CDR3 nucleotides read TGTGCCAGCAGCGTAGGGGGTCTAGCTGGAGATGAGCAGTTCTTC. It yields the protein CASSVGGLAGDEQFF.